This TCR beta chain was identified during a study of vaccination and CD4 T cells after COVID-19 (dated by TCRdb to 2021 to 2024). Context from the whole study: Six males and four females were included in the convalescent cohort, with two Hispanic individuals, seven Caucasians, two Asians and one multiracial person represented. Participants got two doses of the Pfizer-BioNTech BNT162b2 vaccine (n=8) or two doses of the Moderna mRNA-1273 vaccine (n=2). Post-COVID blood samples were collected from convalescent patients a median of about 92 days after diagnosis, with a range of roughly 30 to 170 days. Post-vaccine blood samples were obtained a median of approximately 74 days after the second vaccine dose, with a range of roughly 14 to 241 days. The cultures were stimulated with overlapping spike peptide pools from SARS-CoV-2 and from the common cold coronaviruses HCoV-NL63, HCoV-OC43 and HCoV-229E. Control cultures received a CEFX viral epitope pool as the positive control, an HIV-1 Nef peptide pool as the negative control, or no peptide. In 10 COVID-19 convalescent patients and a few infection-naive healthy vaccine recipients, researchers compared the spike-specific CD4+ TCR repertoire from before mRNA vaccination with the repertoire from after.

This clonotype was seen a handful of times. It lacks a known antigen. Base qualities are not provided; no much larger clone lies one nucleotide away. What the study reported, not specific to this receptor: The median number of SARS-CoV-2-reactive clonotypes rose from under 25 after infection to 38 after vaccination, but the change was not significant. The study included relatively few convalescent patients and did not analyze early timepoints after natural infection. Of the vaccine-specific clones in convalescent patients, 304 of 307, or nearly all, reacted only to SARS-CoV-2 spike and did not cross-react with common cold coronaviruses. In convalescent patients, a median about 86% of post-vaccine SARS-CoV-2-reactive clones were detected only after vaccination, suggesting vaccine-specific priming.

The library was made by PCR. TCR sequencing of DNA from cultured CD4+ T cells used the Oncomine TCR Beta short-read assay at the Johns Hopkins FTIC core. The QIAamp micro DNA kit was used to extract genomic DNA from the cultured CD4+ T cells. Oncomine TCR Beta libraries from cultured CD4+ T cells were pooled with unique dual indexes and sequenced on an Illumina iSeq 100. Per the original workflow: Non-productive sequences were filtered out, and CDR3s that did not start with C, did not end with F or W, or were shorter than 7 amino acids were discarded. Antigen-specific clonotypes were identified using the MANAFEST web application through comparison of peptide-stimulated wells with reference and other culture wells. Positive clones required FDR below 0.05, an odds ratio above 5, and productive frequency above 0.1% in at least two of three replicate wells. Cross-reactive clonotypes were defined as significantly expanded in both SARS-CoV-2 spike wells and at least one common cold coronavirus spike condition. Using R version 3.6.1, CDR3 homology was evaluated through Levenshtein distances (stringdist) along with unrooted phylogenetic trees (ape). The public reads were reprocessed in TCRdb via fastp at Q25 and MiXCR, keeping in-frame beta chains. Rows with one shared CDR3 protein collapse into an entry with the most common genes and DNA. TCRdb, not the original authors, processed these V and J calls. The sample yields approximately 15,000 distinct CDR3 sequences; around a fifth were counted once. Clones ranked in the top ten supply approximately 12% of the sample.

Read against the paper, the sample's treatment or condition label means: roughly ten-day PBMC culture with coronavirus spike peptide pools or control peptides (ViraFEST assay). To expand antigen-specific T cells with peptide pools and then pick out the expanded clonotypes through TCR sequencing, the study relied on the ViraFEST assay. The absence of prior SARS-CoV-2 infection in healthy vaccine recipients was confirmed by negative nucleocapsid antibody tests before and after vaccination. Each well held some 2 million PBMCs cultured in IMDM containing about 5% human AB serum and roughly 9.7 IU/ml IL-2, with 8 to 10 ug/ml peptide pools added. Half of the culture medium was replaced with fresh IL-2-containing medium on days 3 and 7. After roughly nine days of culture, CD4+ T cells were isolated by negative selection using the EasySep CD4+ T cell isolation kit. Ficoll-Paque Plus gradient centrifugation was used to isolate PBMCs from whole blood, and the isolated PBMCs were then either used fresh or cryopreserved at -140C. Culture conditions were generally each tested in triplicate wells.

The sample was CD4+ T cells from blood, cultured in vitro, taken before SARS-CoV-2 vaccination. The TCR sequence derives from a human donor who received a COVID-19 vaccine.

The CDR3 region reads CASSPNRGQHEQYF. The nucleotide sequence is given as TGTGCCAGCAGCCCGAACAGGGGGCAACACGAGCAGTACTTC. The rearranged segments are TRBV7-7 and TRBJ2-7; 9 central bases correspond to TRBD1. At the junction V is shortened by 5 bases and J by 5 bases; bases outside the gene matches: 7. Including the terminal cysteine and phenylalanine, the CDR3 comprises 14 residues. Only the CDR3 DNA stays, 42 bases, in frame from base 1. The germline V gene (reference sequence) supplies CDR1 SSHAT and CDR2 FNYEAQ.